This entry describes one T cell receptor (beta chain). Per the authors' pipeline: Nucleated cell counts were estimated from reference gene primer amplification. Method: immunoSEQ multiplex PCR; TCRdb's copy keeps in-frame clones and lacks some. The D gene and trimming were derived from the DNA, and the V and J assignments and clone size from that table. The table shows roughly 51,000 clones, with about nine tenths occurring only once. Per germline, CDR1 SGHRS and CDR2 YFSETQ. V lost 2 bases to trimming and J lost 2 bases; unmatched junction nucleotides: 1. The CDR3 is 14 amino acids. This specimen belongs to a study of blood T cell repertoires in COVID-19. Study background: The study drew acute and convalescent COVID-19 samples from the United States, Italy and Spain. Sources were T cells, B-cell-depleted T cells, or PBMCs; the material itself was cDNA or gDNA.

The V call is TRBV5-1, the J call TRBJ1-5; TRBD1 matches at 7 bases. The sequence derives from a woman aged 55-70 years with active or convalescent COVID-19. Source material: peripheral blood. In DNA, the CDR3 is TGCGCCAGCAGCTTAACAGGGGGCAATCAGCCCCAGCATTTT. It translates to CASSLTGGNQPQHF.